A selection of T cell receptor beta chains follows, all from one sample in a study of cytomegalovirus exposure and HLA in healthy donors. Some clones are missing from TCRdb's copy, which holds only in-frame ones; the method was immunoSEQ multiplex PCR. The sample includes approximately 170,000 clones, 76% seen only once; the top ten take less than 1%. The specimen was PBMCs. These receptors originate from a female donor in good health and CMV-seronegative. Each CDR3 is given with its conserved first and last residue. The order of the fields is V gene, CDR3 protein.

TRBV19	CASSIRKQGAYEQYF
TRBV7-2	CASSTPTGGYGYTF
TRBV27	CASSFLLLVGNTEAFF
TRBV5-1	CASSLQGNYEQYF
TRBV30	CAWRLRGLAGLQETQYF
TRBV19	CASSSGAPIPYGYTF
TRBV7-3	CASSLGLAGLEQFF
TRBV9	CASSVGQVTDGYTF
TRBV4-2	CASSQERSGVLQETQYF
TRBV11-2	CASSLGLSTGELFF
TRBV11-3	CASSLSLREGSSYNEQFF
TRBV7-2	CASSLFSGPEYNEQFF
TRBV2	CASRRDSPLHF
TRBV20-1	CSVLPGETQYF
TRBV6-6	CASSYSGTSGTDTQYF
TRBV12-2	CASRFGLPRTGGWRVGEQYF
TRBV5-4	CAYLLQGINSPLHF
TRBV7-6	CASSLDGGQVRHNEQFF
TRBV28	CASSLSLAGANGLTF
TRBV7-2	CASSPGGQSYGYTF
TRBV4-1	CASSQGGGAPDTQYF
TRBV5-1	CASRSEPNSYNEQFF
TRBV4-3	CASSQDRWLAGGSGSDTQYF
TRBV7-2	CASSLRGFGEKLFF
TRBV11-2	CASSPGTGPGGYTF
TRBV9	CASSARQGGYNEQFF